The 22 T cell receptor beta chains given below trace back to one sample, sequenced in a study of vaccination and CD4 T cells after COVID-19. Their antigen targets remain unknown. Treatment of the sample: roughly 10-day PBMC culture with coronavirus spike peptide pools or control peptides (ViraFEST assay). With the Oncomine TCR Beta short-read assay, DNA from cultured CD4+ T cells was sequenced. TCRdb used MiXCR to reprocess the PCR reads, holding one entry per CDR3 protein. The data hold over 10,000 distinct CDR3 sequences, with 52% observed a single time. Material for sequencing was CD4+ T cells from blood, cultured in vitro. Receptors originate from a human donor who had recovered from COVID-19.

The chain carries TRBV20-1 and TRBJ1-3; possibly TRBD1 for D (5 bases). The CDR3 has 12 amino acids. Germline V gives CDR1 DFQATT, CDR2 SNEGSKA (reference sequence). The DNA for the CDR3 is TGCGGATCATCAGGGAACGGAAACACCATATATTTT. Its translation: CGSSGNGNTIYF.

There are a few counts of this clonotype. For the CDR3, the DNA is TGTGCCAGCTCATCAGACAGGGTTAGGAATGGCTACACCTTC. Translated, it gives CASSSDRVRNGYTF. The V and J genes are TRBV18 and TRBJ1-2, with TRBD1 matching over 7 bases. The CDR3 loop spans 14 amino acids. The germline V gene encodes CDR1 KGHSH and CDR2 LQKENI. Trimming cost V 5 bases and J 6 bases; bases outside gene matches: 9. The whole variable domain, filled in from reference TRBV18 and TRBJ1-2, reads NAGVMQNPRHLVRRRGQEARLRCSPMKGHSHVYWYRQLPEEGLKFMVYLQKENIIDESGMPKERFSAEFPKEGPSILRIQQVVRGDSAAYFCASSSDRVRNGYTFGSGTRLTVV.

The count of this clonotype is one. The chain combines TRBV6-1 with TRBJ2-3, with TRBD2 matching 8 bases. V shed 6 bases, J shed 0 bases, and the junction held 5 bases outside the gene matches. CDR3 length: 15 residues. Germline CDR1 and CDR2: MNHNS and SASEGT. The CDR3 reads CASSRLAISTDTQYF. In DNA, the CDR3 is TGTGCCAGCAGCCGACTAGCGATTAGCACAGATACGCAGTATTTT.

This clonotype has a single count. This rearrangement joins TRBV28 to TRBJ2-3; TRBD2 might be the D (6 bases). Germline CDR1 and CDR2: MDHEN and SYDVKM. The CDR3 loop spans 15 amino acids. Trimming pared 4 bases from V and 6 bases from J, leaving 17 bases between. The CDR3 protein is CASSSPFGGADTQYF. For the CDR3, the DNA is TGTGCCAGCAGTTCCCCTTTCGGGGGAGCGGATACGCAGTATTTT.

The chain couples TRBV20-1 to TRBJ1-1; a weak D match, TRBD1 (5 bases). V lost 4 bases and J 4 bases, leaving 7 bases between the germline ends. Germline CDR1 and CDR2: DFQATT and SNEGSKA (reference sequence). The CDR3 is made up of 11 amino acids. The CDR3 DNA follows: TGCAGTGCTAACGGGGGCACTGAAGCTTTCTTT. This encodes CSANGGTEAFF.

The rearrangement uses TRBV7-9 and TRBJ1-1, with D perhaps matching TRBD1 (6 bases). Germline values: CDR1 SEHNR, CDR2 FQNEAQ (reference sequence). The ends were cut back, 5 bases at V and 1 base at J, with 8 bases in the middle. This CDR3 has 13 residues. The DNA for the CDR3 is TGTGCCAGCAGCGCGACAGGGAACACTGAAGCTTTCTTT. Its protein product is CASSATGNTEAFF.

The chain employs TRBV2 and TRBJ2-1; TRBD2 agrees at 9 bases. Germline-derived CDR1 and CDR2 are SNHLY and FYNNEI. There are 14 residues in the CDR3. The junction had 5 bases not matched to a gene; V was cut back by 5 bases and J by 6 bases. The DNA of the CDR3 is TGTGCCAGCAGTTCTGAGACTAGCGGCAATGAGCAGTTCTTC. Its translation is CASSSETSGNEQFF.

This clonotype was counted a few times. CDR3 protein: CASSNYRLAGGAYEQYF. CDR3 nucleotide sequence: TGTGCCAGCAGCAATTACCGACTAGCGGGAGGCGCCTACGAGCAGTACTTC. V and J are TRBV5-4 and TRBJ2-7, with TRBD2 matching over 13 bases. Germline loops: CDR1 SGHNT, CDR2 YYREEE (reference sequence). V trimming: 4 bases; J trimming: 2 bases; junction bases outside the gene matches: 9. The CDR3 totals 17 residues.

The rearrangement links TRBV7-9 to TRBJ1-4, with a possible D match to TRBD1 (5 bases). Trimming removed 5 bases at V and 6 bases at J, with 13 bases between. CDR3 length: 14 residues. Germline V gene lookup returns CDR1 SEHNR and CDR2 FQNEAQ (reference sequence). The CDR3 is CASSRTGTDEKLFF. The CDR3 DNA reads TGTGCCAGCAGCCGGACCGGGACTGATGAAAAACTGTTTTTT.

The chain carries TRBV28 and TRBJ2-1, with 8 bases matching TRBD2. J was trimmed by 0 bases and V by 7 bases; bases with no gene match: 8. The length of the CDR3 is 16 residues. Germline assignment: CDR1 MDHEN and CDR2 SYDVKM. CDR3 residues: CASITASGSSYNEQFF. The DNA for the CDR3 is TGTGCCAGCATTACAGCTAGCGGGTCCTCCTACAATGAGCAGTTCTTC.

This clonotype showed up just once. This chain joins TRBV6-1 and TRBJ2-1; 8 bases are shared with TRBD1. V lost 7 bases, J lost 6 bases, and 11 bases stayed unmatched. In germline, CDR1 is MNHNS, CDR2 SASEGT. The CDR3 spans 15 residues. Here the CDR3 DNA reads TGTGCCAGCATACGGACAGGGACCTCCACCAATGAGCAGTTCTTC. Translation gives CASIRTGTSTNEQFF.

This rearrangement joins TRBV2 to TRBJ1-2, with a tentative D call TRBD1 (5 bases). V gave up 5 bases and J gave up 0 bases, with 10 bases separating them. The CDR3 has 14 residues. Germline CDR1 SNHLY, CDR2 FYNNEI. The CDR3 loop is CASSRQFTNYGYTF. The CDR3, as DNA: TGTGCCAGCAGTCGACAGTTCACTAACTATGGCTACACCTTC.

The chain joins TRBV9 to TRBJ2-7; TRBD1 agrees at 7 bases. CDR1 is SGDLS, CDR2 YYNGEE, per germline. Trimming at V came to 7 bases and at J to 2 bases, leaving 9 bases not matched to a gene. This CDR3 has 14 residues. The CDR3 sequence: CASRQDRRTYEQYF. The CDR3 bases are TGTGCCAGCCGGCAGGACAGGAGAACCTACGAGCAGTACTTC.

The rearrangement joins TRBV5-4 to TRBJ2-5, with D tentatively TRBD1 or TRBD2 (5 bases each). Trimming removed 5 bases from V and 1 base from J, with 15 bases in between. The CDR3 runs 15 residues. CDR1 SGHNT and CDR2 YYREEE come from the germline V gene (reference sequence). The CDR3 nucleotides read TGTGCCAGCAGGACTGAGGGCAGGGCCCAAGAGACCCAGTACTTC. It yields the protein CASRTEGRAQETQYF.

The J gene is TRBJ2-5, the V gene TRBV15; TRBD2 matches at 11 bases. With 3 bases clipped from V and 0 bases from J, the junction kept 3 bases outside the gene matches. CDR1 is LNHNV and CDR2 is YYDKDF in the germline V gene (reference sequence). The CDR3 sequence is 16 residues long. CDR3 coding DNA: TGTGCCACCAGCAGGGAGACTAGCGGGAACCAAGAGACCCAGTACTTC. Translation gives CATSRETSGNQETQYF. Full variable domain (outside the CDR3, taken from reference TRBV15 and TRBJ2-5): DAMVIQNPRYQVTQFGKPVTLSCSQTLNHNVMYWYQQKSSQAPKLLFHYYDKDFNNEADTPDNFQSRRPNTSFCFLDIRSPGLGDTAMYLCATSRETSGNQETQYFGPGTRLLVL.

This sequence joins TRBV25-1 and TRBJ2-7; TRBD2 matches 8 bases. J lost 5 bases, V lost 4 bases, and 10 bases had no gene match. Germline V gene data show CDR1 as MGHDK and CDR2 as SYGVNS. This CDR3 has 15 residues. CDR3 in amino acids: CASSAPGRAFDEQYF. The DNA for the CDR3 is TGTGCCAGCAGTGCCCCCGGGAGGGCCTTCGACGAGCAGTACTTC.

This clonotype was counted between two and nine times. This rearrangement joins TRBV15 to TRBJ2-5; TRBD1 aligns across 7 bases. Germline V CDR1 and CDR2: LNHNV, YYDKDF (reference sequence). The CDR3 length is 15 residues. Unmatched junction bases numbered 11, after V lost 6 bases and J lost 4 bases. The CDR3 protein is CATSRDSGQRETQYF. CDR3 sequence (DNA): TGTGCCACCAGTAGGGATTCGGGACAGAGAGAGACCCAGTACTTC.

The rearrangement links TRBV5-1 to TRBJ2-7; the match to TRBD1 covers 8 bases. With 4 bases clipped from V and 7 bases from J, the junction kept 13 bases outside the gene matches. CDR3 length: 15 residues. Germline assignment: CDR1 SGHRS and CDR2 YFSETQ. CDR3 in DNA: TGCGCCAGCAGCATGTGGACAGGGTTGGCTGGGGAGCAGTACTTC. This gives the protein CASSMWTGLAGEQYF.

The V gene is TRBV5-1, the J gene TRBJ2-3; D possibly corresponds to TRBD2 (6 bases). The CDR3 runs 17 residues. V was cut by 2 bases and J by 0 bases, with 16 bases left in between. Germline-derived CDR1 and CDR2 are SGHRS and YFSETQ. In DNA, the CDR3 is TGCGCCAGCAGCTTCGGGATAGCGGCCTATAGCACAGATACGCAGTATTTT. Its translation is CASSFGIAAYSTDTQYF. Filled out from reference TRBV5-1 and TRBJ2-3, the complete variable domain reads KAGVTQTPRYLIKTRGQQVTLSCSPISGHRSVSWYQQTPGQGLQFLFEYFSETQRNKGNFPGRFSGRQFSNSRSEMNVSTLELGDSALYLCASSFGIAAYSTDTQYFGPGTRLTVL.

The genes are TRBV28 and TRBJ1-1; 11 bases are shared with TRBD1. V was clipped by 7 bases and J by 4 bases; unmatched bases: 8. The CDR3 sequence is 15 residues long. CDR1 is MDHEN and CDR2 is SYDVKM in the germline V gene. The CDR3 here is CASNLGGTGGTEAFF. The CDR3 region has the DNA TGTGCCAGCAACCTCGGCGGGACAGGGGGCACTGAAGCTTTCTTT.

V and J are TRBV20-1 and TRBJ2-2; 15 bases agree with TRBD2. CDR1 is DFQATT and CDR2 is SNEGSKA in the germline V gene (reference sequence). Germline trimming cut 5 bases from V and 4 bases from J; bases unmatched to any gene: 8. This CDR3 is 17 amino acids long. This chain's CDR3 is CSAPGTSGRWGTGELFF. CDR3 DNA sequence: TGCAGTGCTCCTGGGACTAGCGGGAGGTGGGGCACCGGGGAGCTGTTTTTT.

This chain links TRBV6-1 with TRBJ2-3; 9 nucleotides line up with TRBD2. Trimming took 5 bases from V and 1 from J; bases not matched to a gene: 10. Germline values: CDR1 MNHNS, CDR2 SASEGT. The CDR3 has 17 residues. This CDR3 is CASSRDILAGGTDTQYF. The CDR3 nucleotides read TGTGCCAGCAGTCGGGACATCTTAGCGGGGGGCACAGATACGCAGTATTTT.